This entry describes one T cell receptor (beta chain). A multiplex PCR was run with 60 Vbeta primers and 13 Jbeta primers. Clones were sequenced by immunoSEQ multiplex PCR, and TCRdb holds only the in-frame ones, with some missing. This table holds 180,000 or so clones, about three quarters found once. V was cut by 3 bases and J by 6 bases, with 18 bases left in between. The germline gives CDR1 MGHDK, CDR2 SYGVNS. This CDR3 is 15 amino acids long. This record belongs to a study of cytomegalovirus exposure and HLA in healthy donors. The J gene is TRBJ2-7, the V gene TRBV25-1; perhaps TRBD1 as D (7 bases). Specimen: PBMCs. This TCR was recovered from a female donor in good health and CMV-seronegative. This CDR3 is CASSDAGQRTGEQYF. The CDR3, as DNA: TGTGCCAGCAGTGACGCGGGACAGCGCACTGGCGAGCAGTACTTC.